This TCR beta chain stems from a study of blood T cell repertoires in COVID-19. Study context: The analysed material was cDNA or gDNA that came from T cells, B-cell-depleted T cells, or PBMCs.

Produced via immunoSEQ multiplex PCR; TCRdb's table is partial and in-frame only. This table has roughly 250,000 clones, approximately 86% appearing once. CDR1 and CDR2 (germline): ENHRY, SYGVKD. The CDR3 runs 17 residues. Trimming took 6 bases from V and 0 from J; bases not matched to a gene: 9. This sequence originates from an elderly woman with active or convalescent COVID-19. This rearrangement joins TRBV10-3 to TRBJ2-2; 8 bases agree with TRBD1. The sequencing sample was made of peripheral blood. This CDR3 is CAIRDNRGTSNTGELFF. CDR3 DNA: TGTGCCATCAGGGACAACAGGGGGACATCGAACACCGGGGAGCTGTTTTTT.